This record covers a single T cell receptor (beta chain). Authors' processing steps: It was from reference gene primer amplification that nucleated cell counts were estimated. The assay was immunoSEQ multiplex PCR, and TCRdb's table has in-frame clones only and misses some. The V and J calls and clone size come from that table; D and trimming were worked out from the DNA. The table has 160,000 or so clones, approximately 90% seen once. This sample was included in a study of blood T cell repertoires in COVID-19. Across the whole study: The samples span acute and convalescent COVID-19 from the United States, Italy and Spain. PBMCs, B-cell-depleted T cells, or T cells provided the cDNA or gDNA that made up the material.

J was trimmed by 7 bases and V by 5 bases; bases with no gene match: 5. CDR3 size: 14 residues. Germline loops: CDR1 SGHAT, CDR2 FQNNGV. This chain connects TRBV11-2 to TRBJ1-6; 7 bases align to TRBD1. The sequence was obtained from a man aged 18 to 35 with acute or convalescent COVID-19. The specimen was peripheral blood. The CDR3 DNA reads TGTGCCAGCAGCCATGGACAGGTGAATTCACCCCTCCACTTT. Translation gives CASSHGQVNSPLHF. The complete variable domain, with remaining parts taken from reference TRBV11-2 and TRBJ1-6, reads EAGVAQSPRYKIIEKRQSVAFWCNPISGHATLYWYQQILGQGPKLLIQFQNNGVVDDSQLPKDRFSAERLKGVDSTLKIQPAKLEDSAVYLCASSHGQVNSPLHFGNGTRLTVT.